The next 15 T cell receptor beta chains were all read from a single sample in a study of somatic mutations in cytotoxic T cells in rheumatoid arthritis. Here immunoSEQ multiplex PCR was the method, and the copy in TCRdb shows in-frame clones only, minus some. Among around 24,000 clones listed, 82% were seen once. The specimen sequenced was CD8+ T cells sorted from blood. Receptors originate from a man between 45 and 60 years old in good health.

V usage is TRBV27 and J usage is TRBJ2-5, with D possibly TRBD2 on 6 matching bases. CDR1 MNHEY and CDR2 SMNVEV come from the germline V gene (reference sequence). V was cut by 6 bases and J by 4 bases, with 27 bases left in between. CDR3 length: 18 amino acids. CDR3 in DNA: TGTGCCAGCAGCTATCCTCTAGCGAGCCGAGGGGCAACAGAGACCCAGTACTTC. Residues: CASSYPLASRGATETQYF.

This clone is a singleton in its sample. The chain is built from TRBV27 and TRBJ2-7; 12 nucleotides agree with TRBD2. The junction had 8 bases not matched to a gene; V was cut back by 5 bases and J by 6 bases. The germline V gene has CDR1 MNHEY and CDR2 SMNVEV (reference sequence). This CDR3 comprises 15 residues. CDR3 sequence (DNA): TGTGCCAGCAGTCCCCGACTAGCGGGAGTAGGCGAGCAGTACTTC. This codes for CASSPRLAGVGEQYF.

The V and J genes are TRBV27 and TRBJ1-1; 8 positions match TRBD1. V shed 5 bases and J 3 bases; nucleotides not matched to a gene: 5. This CDR3 comprises 14 residues. Germline assignment: CDR1 MNHEY and CDR2 SMNVEV (reference sequence). The chain's CDR3 is CASSPQGADTEAFF. The CDR3 nucleotides read TGTGCCAGCAGTCCCCAGGGGGCGGACACTGAAGCTTTCTTT.

J is TRBJ2-5 and V is TRBV7-9; D may be TRBD2 (5 bases). Germline assignment: CDR1 SEHNR and CDR2 FQNEAQ (reference sequence). The CDR3 contains 18 residues. V lost 5 bases and J 0 bases, leaving 22 bases between the germline ends. The CDR3 loop reads CASSPPPPTGMYQETQYF. The CDR3 nucleotides are TGTGCCAGCAGCCCTCCCCCTCCCACGGGAATGTACCAAGAGACCCAGTACTTC.

The chain recombines TRBV6-1 with TRBJ2-7, with D unclear. CDR3 size: 11 residues. Deletions cut 4 bases from V and 2 bases from J, with 3 bases between. CDR1 and CDR2 (germline): MNHNS, SASEGT. The CDR3 coding sequence is TGTGCCAGCAGTGGAGCCTACGAGCAGTACTTC. Translated, it gives CASSGAYEQYF.

V gene TRBV10-3 combines with J gene TRBJ1-2, with 8 bases that match TRBD1. Germline V gene sequence: CDR1 ENHRY, CDR2 SYGVKD. With V trimmed by 7 bases and J by 4 bases, 11 bases remained unmatched. The CDR3 runs 15 residues. The CDR3 region is CAITPGRGLLYGYTF. The CDR3 region has the DNA TGTGCCATCACCCCGGGCAGGGGGCTTCTCTATGGCTACACCTTC.

The chain couples TRBV27 to TRBJ2-3; D is possibly TRBD1 or TRBD2 (5 bases each). The V end lost 2 bases, the J end lost 4 bases, and 10 bases lay between the germline ends. The CDR3 has 14 amino acids. Germline assignment: CDR1 MNHEY and CDR2 SMNVEV (reference sequence). Here the CDR3 DNA reads TGTGCCAGCAGTTTAGGGCTGGGGGCAGATACGCAGTATTTT. It yields the protein CASSLGLGADTQYF.

The gene calls are TRBV5-8 and TRBJ2-7, with D hard to call. Germline V gene data show CDR1 as SGHTS and CDR2 as YDEGEE. CDR3 length: 12 residues. Trimming shortened V by 5 bases and J by 3 bases, and 9 bases separated the two germline ends. The CDR3 DNA sequence: TGTGCCAGCAGTTCTGCAGTCTACGAGCAGTACTTC. This codes for CASSSAVYEQYF.

The chain is built from TRBV2 and TRBJ1-5; 7 bases map to TRBD1. CDR1 SNHLY and CDR2 FYNNEI come from the germline V gene. The J segment lost 2 bases and the V segment lost 5 bases, leaving 9 bases of the junction unmatched. The CDR3 runs 16 residues. In DNA form, the CDR3 reads TGTGCCAGCAGTCGCACACAGGGGCTGGGCAATCAGCCCCAGCATTTT. Amino acids: CASSRTQGLGNQPQHF.

This clone was seen only a few times. This chain connects TRBV10-3 to TRBJ1-2; D gene ambiguous. The V end lost 6 bases, the J end lost 6 bases, and 11 bases lay between the germline ends. The V gene's germline CDR1 is ENHRY and CDR2 SYGVKD. This CDR3 spans 12 amino acids. CDR3: CAIRQTRDGYTF. The CDR3 region has the DNA TGTGCCATCAGGCAGACACGAGATGGCTACACCTTC.

The chain joins TRBV29-1 to TRBJ1-1; a possible D gene is TRBD1 (5 bases). V lost 8 bases, J lost 4 bases, and 17 bases lay in between. The CDR3 length is 13 residues. Germline CDR1 SQVTM, CDR2 ANQGSEA. CDR3 loop: CSLKAGQSTEAFF. The CDR3 nucleotides read TGCAGCCTAAAAGCAGGGCAGAGCACTGAAGCTTTCTTT.

The V and J genes are TRBV13 and TRBJ1-4, with unresolved D. The CDR3 contains 14 residues. Looked up from germline, CDR1 is PRHDT and CDR2 is FYEKMQ (reference sequence). V was pared by 2 bases and J by 4 bases, with 8 bases between. The CDR3 protein is CASSLNGGNEKLFF. CDR3 DNA: TGTGCCAGCAGCTTAAACGGTGGTAATGAAAAACTGTTTTTT. Full variable domain (outside the CDR3, taken from reference TRBV13 and TRBJ1-4): AAGVIQSPRHLIKEKRETATLKCYPIPRHDTVYWYQQGPGQDPQFLISFYEKMQSDKGSIPDRFSAQQFSDYHSELNMSSLELGDSALYFCASSLNGGNEKLFFGSGTQLSVL.

The chain couples TRBV19 to TRBJ1-5; 7 bases line up with TRBD1. The CDR3 has 15 residues. Germline assignment: CDR1 LNHDA and CDR2 SQIVND (reference sequence). The ends lost 7 bases at V and 0 bases at J; junction bases unmatched: 6. CDR3 sequence: CASTATGNSNQPQHF. CDR3 nucleotide sequence: TGTGCCAGTACCGCGACAGGGAATAGCAATCAGCCCCAGCATTTT.

The V gene is TRBV13, the J gene TRBJ2-3, with a possible D match to TRBD2 (5 bases). The V gene's germline CDR1 is PRHDT and CDR2 FYEKMQ (reference sequence). This CDR3 spans 13 amino acids. V shed 3 bases and J shed 3 bases, with 7 bases lying between them. CDR3 DNA: TGTGCCAGCAGCTTCCGAGGGACAGATACGCAGTATTTT. The encoded protein is CASSFRGTDTQYF.

CDR3 sequence: CSVEGGDRGQETQYF. In DNA, the CDR3 is TGCAGCGTTGAAGGGGGAGACAGGGGGCAAGAGACCCAGTACTTC. The chain joins TRBV29-1 to TRBJ2-5; TRBD1 aligns across 9 bases. The V segment lost 1 base and the J segment 2 bases; nucleotides outside the gene matches: 5. The germline V gene encodes CDR1 SQVTM and CDR2 ANQGSEA. The CDR3 contains 15 residues.